This T cell receptor beta chain was identified in a study of shared clonotypes between healthy human individuals. As for the study in general: CD4 naive and memory got three plates each, CD8 naive two, CD8 memory one. Study-wide results and caveats: For naive CD4 cells, 4% to 5% of clonotypes were shared across a handful of donors. Generation probability values for non-shared clonotypes were lower than those for clonotypes shared by all four donors.

Germline CDR1 reads LNHDA; CDR2 reads SQIVND (reference sequence). V lost 5 bases, J lost 3 bases, and 2 bases stayed unmatched. This CDR3 region has 14 residues. Every contributor of samples was a Caucasian grown-up residing in Nashville, Tennessee. Sequenced by immunoSEQ multiplex PCR; TCRdb stores in-frame clones only, minus some. In the table there are roughly 2.2 million clones, 85% to 95% of which are singletons. On this clone: Antigen specificity is unknown.

This chain uses TRBV19 with TRBJ2-5; 11 bases match TRBD2. This sequence originates from a man younger than 30 in good health. Some clones in this sample may be carry-over from other donors' samples. Specimen: naive CD4+ T cells from PBMCs. The subset was: CD45RA+ positively selected. The CDR3 here is CASSASGRKETQYF. In nucleotides, the CDR3 is TGTGCCAGTAGTGCTAGCGGGAGGAAAGAGACCCAGTACTTC.